Here is one T cell receptor beta chain with its context. Next came a second PCR, run for about 7 to 12 cycles, which used a sample-barcoded 5' primer along with a J-beta primer mix. Tagging of each cDNA molecule was performed by a template-switch adaptor with 12 random nucleotides. Each sample yielded at least 2.5 million CDR3-containing paired-end reads. Each CDR3 protein gets one entry after TCRdb re-called the 5' RACE reads with MiXCR. The sample shows around 900,000 distinct CDR3 sequences, roughly half of them seen only once. The data were taken from a study of blood T cells in healthy people across ages. Deletions cut 4 bases from V and 4 bases from J, with 7 bases between. The CDR3 length is 13 residues. The donors, aged roughly 6 to 100, were healthy Caucasians from Russia.

This TCR was sampled from a woman aged 60-75 years in good health. Material: blood. The chain is built from TRBV12-3 or TRBV12-4 and TRBJ1-4; D remains ambiguous. The CDR3 here is CASSSIINEKLFF. CDR3 in DNA: TGTGCCAGCAGTTCTATTATTAATGAAAAACTGTTTTTT.